The present T cell receptor (beta chain) was sequenced within a study of cytomegalovirus exposure and HLA in healthy donors. Germline CDR1 and CDR2: SGDLS and YYNGEE. This CDR3 region has 14 residues. V trimming: 4 bases; J trimming: 1 base; junction bases outside the gene matches: 4. Primers included in the PCR were 60 Vbeta and 13 Jbeta primers. This table comes from immunoSEQ multiplex PCR, and its TCRdb copy is limited to in-frame clones, with some not included. The sample lists over 80,000 clones, 70% to 85% seen once, with 3% to 4% in the top ten. V and J are TRBV9 and TRBJ2-5; TRBD1 matches at 7 bases. The sample comprised PBMCs. This receptor was obtained from a man over 45 in good health and CMV-seronegative. CDR3 bases: TGTGCCAGCAGCCGGGACAGTTTCCAAGAGACCCAGTACTTC. Its translation is CASSRDSFQETQYF.